This TCR beta chain is drawn from a study of cytomegalovirus exposure and HLA in healthy donors. Remarks on this clone: Its antigen remains unknown.

Per the germline V gene, CDR1 is SGHNT and CDR2 is YYREEE (reference sequence). V gave up 4 bases and J gave up 3 bases, with 16 bases separating them. The CDR3 consists of 15 residues. The donors comprised healthy bone marrow donors. General study results and limits: Exclusion as indistinguishable affected some V segments, including TRBV6-2 and TRBV6-3.

The PCR used 60 Vbeta and 13 Jbeta primers. Produced via immunoSEQ multiplex PCR; TCRdb's table is partial and in-frame only. Of about 130,000 clones in the sample, about 74% were seen once. Input material: PBMCs. The TCR sequence derives from a man younger than 30 in good health and CMV-seropositive. This sequence joins TRBV5-4 and TRBJ1-2, with D tentatively TRBD1 (5 bases). The CDR3 loop is CASSAVGGGDYGYTF. The CDR3 coding sequence is TGTGCCAGCAGCGCCGTGGGGGGGGGAGACTATGGCTACACCTTC.